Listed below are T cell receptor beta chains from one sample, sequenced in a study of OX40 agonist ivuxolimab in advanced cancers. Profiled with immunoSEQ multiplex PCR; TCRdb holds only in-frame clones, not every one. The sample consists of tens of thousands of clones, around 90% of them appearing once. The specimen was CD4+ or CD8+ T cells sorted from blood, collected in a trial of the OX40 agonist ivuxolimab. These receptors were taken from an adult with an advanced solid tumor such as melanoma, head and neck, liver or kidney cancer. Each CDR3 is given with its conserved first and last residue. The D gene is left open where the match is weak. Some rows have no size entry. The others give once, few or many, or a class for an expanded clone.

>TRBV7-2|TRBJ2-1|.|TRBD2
TGTGCCAGCAGCACCCAGCGGGGGAGCTCCTACAATGAGCAGTTCTTC
CASSTQRGSSYNEQFF
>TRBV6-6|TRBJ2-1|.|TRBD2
TGTGCCAGCAGTTACGTCCAGCGGGGCCACAATGAGCAGTTCTTC
CASSYVQRGHNEQFF
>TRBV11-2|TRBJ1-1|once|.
TGTGCCAGCATCGGTCGAGGTGGGAGAGCCACTGAAGCTTTCTTT
CASIGRGGRATEAFF
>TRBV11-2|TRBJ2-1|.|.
TGTGCCAGCAGCCCAACTCCCGGGACTGGATACAATGAGCAGTTCTTC
CASSPTPGTGYNEQFF
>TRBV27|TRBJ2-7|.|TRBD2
TGTGCCAGCAGTTGGACTAGCGGGCCTGCCTACGAGCAGTACTTC
CASSWTSGPAYEQYF
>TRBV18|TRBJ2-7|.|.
TGTGCCAGCTCACCACGACAGAACCCCTACGAGCAGTACTTC
CASSPRQNPYEQYF
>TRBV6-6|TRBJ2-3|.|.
TGTGCCAGCAGTTACTCGAGACTGCTAAACACAGATACGCAGTATTTT
CASSYSRLLNTDTQYF
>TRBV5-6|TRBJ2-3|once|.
TGTGCCAGCAGCGAGTACAGCCTCACAGATACGCAGTATTTT
CASSEYSLTDTQYF
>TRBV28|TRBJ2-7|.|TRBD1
TGTGCCAGCAGTTTCAGGGGGCGCAGATCCTACGAGCAGTACTTC
CASSFRGRRSYEQYF
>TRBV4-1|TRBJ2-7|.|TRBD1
TGCGCCAGCAGCCAAGTACCGGGACAGGACGACGAGCAGTACTTC
CASSQVPGQDDEQYF
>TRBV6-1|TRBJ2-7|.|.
TGTGCCAGCAGTGAATGGCAAGGGGCGGGGTACGAGCAGTACTTC
CASSEWQGAGYEQYF
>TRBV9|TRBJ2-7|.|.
TGTGCCAGCAGCGTAGCGGGAGCCTCCTACGAGCAGTACTTC
CASSVAGASYEQYF
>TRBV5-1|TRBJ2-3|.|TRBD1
TGCGCCAGCAGCTTAACAGGGGGGTTAGGCACAGATACGCAGTATTTT
CASSLTGGLGTDTQYF
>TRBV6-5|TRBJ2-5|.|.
TGTGCCAGCAGCCCTGACAAGTACCAAGAGACCCAGTACTTC
CASSPDKYQETQYF
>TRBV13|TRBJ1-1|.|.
TGTGCCAGCAGCCCGACGGTGGGGACTACTGAAGCTTTCTTT
CASSPTVGTTEAFF
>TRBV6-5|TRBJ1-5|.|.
TGTGCCAGCAGGTCCAGGGTTGCGAGCAATCAGCCCCAGCATTTT
CASRSRVASNQPQHF
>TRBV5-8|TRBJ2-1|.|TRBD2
TGTGCCAGCAGCTTGGCGGCTAGCGGGACCTACAATGAGCAGTTCTTC
CASSLAASGTYNEQFF
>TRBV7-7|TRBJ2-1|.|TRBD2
TGTGCCAGCAGCTTAGGGCCTAGCGGGAGTAAAACCAATGAGCAGTTCTTC
CASSLGPSGSKTNEQFF
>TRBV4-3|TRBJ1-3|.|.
TGCGCCAGCAGCCGGGACACTGGAAACACCATATATTTT
CASSRDTGNTIYF
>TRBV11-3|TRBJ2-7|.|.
TGTGCCAGCAGCCCGACAGACTCCTACGAGCAGTACTTC
CASSPTDSYEQYF
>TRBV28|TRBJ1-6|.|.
TGTGCCAGCCGTGGAGGGACGCGGACTTCCTATAATTCACCCCTCCACTTT
CASRGGTRTSYNSPLHF
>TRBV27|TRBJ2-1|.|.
TGTGCCAGCAGTTTATGGACTACTTCCTACAATGAGCAGTTCTTC
CASSLWTTSYNEQFF
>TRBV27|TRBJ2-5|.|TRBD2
TGTGCCAGCAGCGGGACTAGCGGGAGGACCCAGTACTTC
CASSGTSGRTQYF
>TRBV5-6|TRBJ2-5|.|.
TGTGCCAGCAGCTTCGGAGGTCGGGAGACCCAGTACTTC
CASSFGGRETQYF
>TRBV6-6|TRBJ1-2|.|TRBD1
TGTGCCAGCAGTCCCGAGGGACAGGCCCTCTATGGCTACACCTTC
CASSPEGQALYGYTF
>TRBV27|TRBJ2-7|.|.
TGTGCCAGCAGTTTACGGGACCGGGAGAGGGGCGAGCAGTACTTC
CASSLRDRERGEQYF
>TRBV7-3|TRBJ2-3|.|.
TGTGCCAGCAGCTTAAAGGGCGGGTCACCCCCAGATACGCAGTATTTT
CASSLKGGSPPDTQYF
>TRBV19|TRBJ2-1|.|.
TGTGCCAGTAGTATGAGCAGTCACTCGGGGAATGAGCAGTTCTTC
CASSMSSHSGNEQFF
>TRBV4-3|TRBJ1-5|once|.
TGCGCCAGCAGCCAAGATCTGGGAAATAGCAATCAGCCCCAGCATTTT
CASSQDLGNSNQPQHF
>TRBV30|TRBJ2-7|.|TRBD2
TGTGCCTGGAGACGAGCGGGAATCTACGAGCAGTACTTC
CAWRRAGIYEQYF
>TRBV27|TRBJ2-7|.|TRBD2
TGTGCCAGCAGGCCAAGGGGCGGGAGTTACTACGAGCAGTACTTC
CASRPRGGSYYEQYF
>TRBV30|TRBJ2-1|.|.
TGTGCCTGGAGTGTAATCCATTCCTACAATGAGCAGTTCTTC
CAWSVIHSYNEQFF
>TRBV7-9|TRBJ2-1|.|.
TGTGCCAGCAGCCCCGGGCCGGGGGCGGGATACAATGAGCAGTTCTTC
CASSPGPGAGYNEQFF
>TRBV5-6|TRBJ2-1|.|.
TGTGCCAGCAGCTTCCTGAGACATGAGCAGTTCTTC
CASSFLRHEQFF
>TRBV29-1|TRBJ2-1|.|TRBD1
TGCAGCGTTTGGGAAGGGGGCGAATATGAGCAGTTCTTC
CSVWEGGEYEQFF
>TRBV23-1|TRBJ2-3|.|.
TGCGCCAGCACGAATCCCGGGATCATTGCAGATACGCAGTATTTT
CASTNPGIIADTQYF
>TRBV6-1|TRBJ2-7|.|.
TGTGCCAGCAGTGAACTGGATTCGGTCCACGAGCAGTACTTC
CASSELDSVHEQYF
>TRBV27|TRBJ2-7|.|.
TGTGCCAGCAGTTTCTTGGGAGGGGGCGAGCAGTACTTC
CASSFLGGGEQYF
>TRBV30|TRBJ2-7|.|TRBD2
TGTGCCTGGAAACTAGCCCCAGCGGGGATATCGTCCTACGAGCAGTACTTC
CAWKLAPAGISSYEQYF
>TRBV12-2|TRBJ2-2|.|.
TGTGCAAGTCGCCCCGACTCGGGACTGACCGGGGAGCTGTTTTTT
CASRPDSGLTGELFF
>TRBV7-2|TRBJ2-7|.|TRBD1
TGTGCCAGCAGCTCCGGACAGGGGGCTGTATACGAGCAGTACTTC
CASSSGQGAVYEQYF
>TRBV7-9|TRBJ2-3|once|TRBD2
TGTGCCAGCAGCTTAGGAGCGGGGGGCACAGATACGCAGTATTTT
CASSLGAGGTDTQYF
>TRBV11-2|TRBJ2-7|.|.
TGTGCCAGCAGCTCAGTCGTCAGGACAAGCTCCTACGAGCAGTACTTC
CASSSVVRTSSYEQYF
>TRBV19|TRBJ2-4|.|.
TGTGCCAGCCGAGATGCCGGGAGTAACATTCAGTACTTC
CASRDAGSNIQYF
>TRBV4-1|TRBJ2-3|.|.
TGCGCCAGCAGCCAAGAAATCGAGGGGGGGAGCACAGATACGCAGTATTTT
CASSQEIEGGSTDTQYF
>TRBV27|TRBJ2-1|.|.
TGTGCCAGCAGTACCAACAGGGGGGGTTACAATGAGCAGTTCTTC
CASSTNRGGYNEQFF
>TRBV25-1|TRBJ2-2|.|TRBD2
TGTGCCAGCAGTCCCAGCGGGAGTCGTACCGGGGAGCTGTTTTTT
CASSPSGSRTGELFF
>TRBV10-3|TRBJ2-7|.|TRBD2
TGTGCCATCAGTGACGGGGGGGAGCAGTACTTC
CAISDGGEQYF
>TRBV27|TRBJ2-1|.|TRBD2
TGTGCCAGCAGTTTAGGGACTAGCGGGAGTAATGAGCAGTTCTTC
CASSLGTSGSNEQFF
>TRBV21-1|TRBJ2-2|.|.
TGTGCCAGCAGCAAAAGCAGTGGTGACACCGGGGAGCTGTTTTTT
CASSKSSGDTGELFF
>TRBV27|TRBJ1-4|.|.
TGTGCCAGCAGTCCCCTCCCGACAGCTACTAATGAAAAACTGTTTTTT
CASSPLPTATNEKLFF
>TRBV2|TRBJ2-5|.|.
TGTGCCAGCAGTGACGAGGAGGGGGCCCTACAAGAGACCCAGTACTTC
CASSDEEGALQETQYF
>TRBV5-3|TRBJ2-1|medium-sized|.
TGTGCCAGAAGCTTTGGAGACAGAATAAAGGGCTCCTACAATGAGCAGTTCTTC
CARSFGDRIKGSYNEQFF
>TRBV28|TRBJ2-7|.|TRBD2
TGTGCCAGCAGTTCCCCCGGGACTAGCGGCATCTACGAGCAGTACTTC
CASSSPGTSGIYEQYF